This T cell receptor (beta chain) was sequenced during a study of T cells in Graves' hyperthyroidism and ophthalmopathy. Study-wide results and caveats: Among thyroid clonotypes expanded above 0.001, most also appeared in blood.

This clonotype showed up many times. What it recognizes is unknown. What was amplified from RNA transcripts were TCR beta CDR3 regions. First-round RT-PCR with HTBI primers amplified the TCR CDR3 region. Each CDR3 protein gets one entry after TCRdb re-called the multiplex PCR reads with MiXCR. The sample includes a few hundred thousand distinct CDR3 sequences, about 16% seen only once; the top ten take around 28%. The V end lost 2 bases, the J end lost 8 bases, and 10 bases lay between the germline ends. Germline CDR1 reads SGHAT; CDR2 reads FQNNGV. This CDR3 is built from 12 residues. Patients showing uncontrolled infection, other autoimmune disease, pregnancy or lactation were ineligible. Diagnostic decisions used clinical symptoms, serum thyroxine and TRAb, thyroid ultrasound and orbital computed tomography.

This TCR came from a woman aged 25 to 45 with Graves' ophthalmopathy. The chain employs TRBV11-2 and TRBJ2-7; D is unclear. Sequences were obtained from blood. CDR3: CASSLLPSQQYF. CDR3 nucleotides: TGTGCCAGCAGCTTACTTCCGTCTCAGCAGTACTTC.